These 2 T cell receptor beta chains originate from one sample sequenced in a study of T cells after yellow fever vaccination. TCRdb processed the 5' RACE reads anew with MiXCR; each CDR3 protein has one entry. The table lists a few hundred thousand distinct CDR3 sequences, about 6.6% of them singletons. The sequencing used PBMCs, collected around 45 days after the first yellow fever vaccination. Receptors originate from a man aged 18 to 35 who received the YFV17D yellow fever vaccine.

The chain employs TRBV29-1 and TRBJ2-5; D may correspond to TRBD1 or TRBD2 (7 bases each). Between the trimmed V and J ends, which lost 6 bases and 2 bases, there was a span of 16 bases. Germline V gene data show CDR1 as SQVTM and CDR2 as ANQGSEA. The length of the CDR3 is 14 residues. The CDR3 protein is CSVGRGHPQETQYF. The CDR3 region has the DNA TGCAGCGTGGGGAGGGGGCATCCTCAAGAGACCCAGTACTTC.

The CDR3 DNA reads TGTGCCAGCAGTCCCGCGGACAGGGTGTATTACGAGCAGTACGTC. This encodes CASSPADRVYYEQYV. The chain links TRBV27 to TRBJ2-7; TRBD1 agrees at 8 bases. The germline V gene has CDR1 MNHEY and CDR2 SMNVEV (reference sequence). The CDR3 length is 15 residues. V trimming: 5 bases; J trimming: 4 bases; junction bases outside the gene matches: 10.